The rows below give T cell receptor beta chains drawn from one sample of a study of blood T cell repertoires in COVID-19. The protocol was immunoSEQ multiplex PCR, while the TCRdb copy is restricted to in-frame clones and leaves out a portion. The sample lists approximately 240,000 clones, roughly 84% seen once, with about 3% in the top ten. Sequencing was carried out using peripheral blood. The receptors derive from a man aged 50 to 60 who had recovered from COVID-19. The CDR3 runs from the conserved cysteine through the conserved F or W. Fields, in order: J gene, V gene, D gene, clone size, CDR3 DNA, CDR3 protein. D genes are given only for firm matches. A row's size may be missing; if present it is once, few, many or a size class.

j_call: TRBJ1-1; v_call: TRBV5-1; d_call: TRBD1; clone_size: -; cdr3_nt: TGCGCCAGCAGCTTGCAGGGGGCAGACACTGAAGCTTTCTTT; cdr3_aa: CASSLQGADTEAFF
j_call: TRBJ2-5; v_call: TRBV6-5; d_call: TRBD2; clone_size: -; cdr3_nt: TGTGCCAGCAGCTACGGACTAGCGGGAACGGCAGAGACCCAGTACTTC; cdr3_aa: CASSYGLAGTAETQYF
j_call: TRBJ1-1; v_call: TRBV18; d_call: -; clone_size: -; cdr3_nt: TGTGCCAGCTCCTTAGCCTTGGCGGTGAACACTGAAGCTTTCTTT; cdr3_aa: CASSLALAVNTEAFF
j_call: TRBJ2-5; v_call: TRBV1; d_call: -; clone_size: few; cdr3_nt: TGCACCAGCAGCCAACCCCGACTAGCAGCAGCCCAAGAGACCCAGTACTTC; cdr3_aa: CTSSQPRLAAAQETQYF
j_call: TRBJ2-7; v_call: TRBV28; d_call: -; clone_size: -; cdr3_nt: TGTGCCAGTTTTAAGCAGGGGTACGAGCAGTACTTC; cdr3_aa: CASFKQGYEQYF
j_call: TRBJ2-7; v_call: TRBV5-1; d_call: TRBD2; clone_size: -; cdr3_nt: TGCGCCAGCAGCTCCGGGGGAGGGGTCTCCTACGAGCAGTACTTC; cdr3_aa: CASSSGGGVSYEQYF
j_call: TRBJ2-1; v_call: TRBV6-5; d_call: -; clone_size: -; cdr3_nt: TGTGCCAGCAGTTATAGAGAGCGGGCCGACAATGAGCAGTTCTTC; cdr3_aa: CASSYRERADNEQFF
j_call: TRBJ1-1; v_call: TRBV15; d_call: -; clone_size: many; cdr3_nt: TGTGCCACCAGCAGAGGTGCTCCCGGGACTGAAGCTTTCTTT; cdr3_aa: CATSRGAPGTEAFF
j_call: TRBJ2-3; v_call: TRBV18; d_call: -; clone_size: -; cdr3_nt: TGTGCCAGCTCAAAGGGGACAGATACGCAGTATTTT; cdr3_aa: CASSKGTDTQYF
j_call: TRBJ2-7; v_call: TRBV2; d_call: TRBD1; clone_size: -; cdr3_nt: TGTGCCAGCTTGGACAGGGGATTATACGAGCAGTACTTC; cdr3_aa: CASLDRGLYEQYF
j_call: TRBJ2-7; v_call: TRBV6-5; d_call: TRBD2; clone_size: -; cdr3_nt: TGTGCCAGCAGGCGGGCTAGCGGGGTTTACGAGCAGTACTTC; cdr3_aa: CASRRASGVYEQYF
j_call: TRBJ2-5; v_call: TRBV15; d_call: TRBD1; clone_size: -; cdr3_nt: TGTGCCACCAGCAGAGATCCCGACAGGGGAAAGACCCAGTACTTC; cdr3_aa: CATSRDPDRGKTQYF
j_call: TRBJ1-3; v_call: TRBV28; d_call: -; clone_size: -; cdr3_nt: TGTGCCAGCAGCCGACTAGACGGATTCTCTGGAAACACCATATATTTT; cdr3_aa: CASSRLDGFSGNTIYF
j_call: TRBJ2-1; v_call: TRBV2; d_call: -; clone_size: -; cdr3_nt: TGTGCCAGCAAGGCGGGAAGCTCCTACAATGAGCAGTTCTTC; cdr3_aa: CASKAGSSYNEQFF
j_call: TRBJ2-2; v_call: TRBV14; d_call: -; clone_size: -; cdr3_nt: TGTGCCAGCAGCCAAGTATACACCGGGGAGCTGTTTTTT; cdr3_aa: CASSQVYTGELFF
j_call: TRBJ2-2; v_call: TRBV25-1; d_call: -; clone_size: -; cdr3_nt: TGTGCCAGCAGTGAAGGCGGGGGGGAGCTGTTTTTT; cdr3_aa: CASSEGGGELFF
j_call: TRBJ1-5; v_call: TRBV30; d_call: TRBD1; clone_size: -; cdr3_nt: TGTGCCTGGGCTGACAGGGGCTATCAGCCCCAGCATTTT; cdr3_aa: CAWADRGYQPQHF
j_call: TRBJ2-3; v_call: TRBV9; d_call: TRBD2; clone_size: once; cdr3_nt: TGTGCCAGCAGCGTAGGGCTAGCGGGAGACTCAGATACGCAGTATTTT; cdr3_aa: CASSVGLAGDSDTQYF
j_call: TRBJ2-1; v_call: TRBV19; d_call: -; clone_size: -; cdr3_nt: TGTGCCAGTAGTATTGGATCGCAACTAGGGGGCAATGAGCAGTTCTTC; cdr3_aa: CASSIGSQLGGNEQFF
j_call: TRBJ1-2; v_call: TRBV15; d_call: TRBD1; clone_size: -; cdr3_nt: TGTGCCACCAGCAGGAGAACAGGGGGCTATGGCTACACCTTC; cdr3_aa: CATSRRTGGYGYTF
j_call: TRBJ2-2; v_call: TRBV11-2; d_call: TRBD1; clone_size: few; cdr3_nt: TGTGCCAGCAGCTTCACAGGGGGCGGGACCGGGGAGCTGTTTTTT; cdr3_aa: CASSFTGGGTGELFF
j_call: TRBJ2-3; v_call: TRBV10-3; d_call: -; clone_size: -; cdr3_nt: TGTGCCATCAGTGTCCGGGGGACAGATACGCAGTATTTT; cdr3_aa: CAISVRGTDTQYF
j_call: TRBJ2-2; v_call: TRBV4-1; d_call: TRBD1; clone_size: -; cdr3_nt: TGCGCCAGCAGCCACAGAAATCCGGGACAGGCAAAAGGCGGGGAGCTGTTTTTT; cdr3_aa: CASSHRNPGQAKGGELFF
j_call: TRBJ1-5; v_call: TRBV7-8; d_call: TRBD1; clone_size: -; cdr3_nt: TGTGCCAGCAGCTTAAAAGGAGGGGGCCATCAGCCCCAGCATTTT; cdr3_aa: CASSLKGGGHQPQHF
j_call: TRBJ2-7; v_call: TRBV19; d_call: TRBD2; clone_size: -; cdr3_nt: TGTGCCACGACTAGCGGGATCTACGAGCAGTACTTC; cdr3_aa: CATTSGIYEQYF
j_call: TRBJ1-2; v_call: TRBV28; d_call: -; clone_size: -; cdr3_nt: TGTGCCAGCAACCTTCCGGGACTTCCAGGCTACACCTTC; cdr3_aa: CASNLPGLPGYTF
j_call: TRBJ2-7; v_call: TRBV5-8; d_call: TRBD1; clone_size: -; cdr3_nt: TGTGCCAGCAGCCCCGGACAGGGGGCTGAAGAGCAGTACTTC; cdr3_aa: CASSPGQGAEEQYF
j_call: TRBJ1-2; v_call: TRBV5-6; d_call: TRBD1; clone_size: -; cdr3_nt: TGTGCCAGCAGCTTGGTAACAGGGGGCTATGGCTACACCTTC; cdr3_aa: CASSLVTGGYGYTF
j_call: TRBJ2-7; v_call: TRBV25-1; d_call: -; clone_size: -; cdr3_nt: TGTGCCAGCAGTGACGGAGTGACGCCCTACGAGCAGTACTTC; cdr3_aa: CASSDGVTPYEQYF
j_call: TRBJ2-7; v_call: TRBV7-9; d_call: -; clone_size: -; cdr3_nt: TGTGCCAGCAGCTTAGCGGCAGGGGATGGCGAGCAGTACTTC; cdr3_aa: CASSLAAGDGEQYF
j_call: TRBJ2-2; v_call: TRBV4-1; d_call: TRBD2; clone_size: -; cdr3_nt: TGCGCCAGCAGCCAACTAGCGGGTCCCTTGGGGACCGGGGAGCTGTTTTTT; cdr3_aa: CASSQLAGPLGTGELFF
j_call: TRBJ2-1; v_call: TRBV18; d_call: TRBD2; clone_size: -; cdr3_nt: TGTGCCAGCTCAAGTCCGGGACTAGCGGGAGGCGATGAGCAGTTCTTC; cdr3_aa: CASSSPGLAGGDEQFF
j_call: TRBJ2-7; v_call: TRBV6-5; d_call: -; clone_size: -; cdr3_nt: TGTGCCAGCAGTCATGACAGGTCCACTTACGAGCAGTACTTC; cdr3_aa: CASSHDRSTYEQYF
j_call: TRBJ1-1; v_call: TRBV28; d_call: -; clone_size: -; cdr3_nt: TGTGCCAGCAGACCTATACGGTACTGGGGAGGAGGCGCTGAAGCTTTCTTT; cdr3_aa: CASRPIRYWGGGAEAFF
j_call: TRBJ1-3; v_call: TRBV28; d_call: -; clone_size: -; cdr3_nt: TGTGCCACCACCTCGCCGCCAGGATCTGGAAACACCATATATTTT; cdr3_aa: CATTSPPGSGNTIYF
j_call: TRBJ2-5; v_call: TRBV27; d_call: TRBD2; clone_size: -; cdr3_nt: TGTGCCAGCAGTTTCCAGGGAGGGGAGACCCAGTACTTC; cdr3_aa: CASSFQGGETQYF
j_call: TRBJ2-1; v_call: TRBV15; d_call: -; clone_size: -; cdr3_nt: TGTGCCACCAGCAGAGATGGGCAGACCCATGAGCAGTTCTTC; cdr3_aa: CATSRDGQTHEQFF
j_call: TRBJ1-1; v_call: TRBV2; d_call: -; clone_size: few; cdr3_nt: TGTGCCAGCAAGGACACCGTAAACACTGAAGCTTTCTTT; cdr3_aa: CASKDTVNTEAFF
j_call: TRBJ2-1; v_call: TRBV5-1; d_call: TRBD2; clone_size: -; cdr3_nt: TGCGCCAGCAGCTCGGGACTAGCGGGAGACAATGAGCAGTTCTTC; cdr3_aa: CASSSGLAGDNEQFF
j_call: TRBJ2-5; v_call: TRBV2; d_call: -; clone_size: once; cdr3_nt: TGTGCCAGCAGTCGGACAGAGTCCGATGGGGAGACCCAGTACTTC; cdr3_aa: CASSRTESDGETQYF
j_call: TRBJ1-1; v_call: TRBV10-3; d_call: TRBD1; clone_size: -; cdr3_nt: TGTGCCATCAGAACGGACAGGGTATGGAACACTGAAGCTTTCTTT; cdr3_aa: CAIRTDRVWNTEAFF
j_call: TRBJ2-7; v_call: TRBV28; d_call: TRBD2; clone_size: few; cdr3_nt: TGTGCCAGCAGTTTATACTCGGGGAGGGCGGAGTACGAGCAGTACTTC; cdr3_aa: CASSLYSGRAEYEQYF
j_call: TRBJ2-1; v_call: TRBV5-5; d_call: TRBD2; clone_size: -; cdr3_nt: TGTGCCAGCAGCTATATATACGGGACTAGCGGATACAATGAGCAGTTCTTC; cdr3_aa: CASSYIYGTSGYNEQFF
j_call: TRBJ2-2; v_call: TRBV5-1; d_call: -; clone_size: -; cdr3_nt: TGCGCCAGCAGCTTGGATTTGAGCCTAGGTAACACCGGGGAGCTGTTTTTT; cdr3_aa: CASSLDLSLGNTGELFF
j_call: TRBJ1-5; v_call: TRBV3-1/TRBV3-2; d_call: TRBD1; clone_size: once; cdr3_nt: TGTGCCAGCAGCCTGGGGACAGGGGGCTGGCAGCCCCAGCATTTT; cdr3_aa: CASSLGTGGWQPQHF
j_call: TRBJ2-7; v_call: TRBV30; d_call: TRBD2; clone_size: -; cdr3_nt: TGTGCCTGGGGGAAGGGACTAGGCTACGAGCAGTACTTC; cdr3_aa: CAWGKGLGYEQYF
j_call: TRBJ1-3; v_call: TRBV19; d_call: -; clone_size: -; cdr3_nt: TGTGCCAGTAGTATTCTCGGTTCCCCTCGCTCTGGAAACACCATATATTTT; cdr3_aa: CASSILGSPRSGNTIYF
j_call: TRBJ2-2; v_call: TRBV12-3/TRBV12-4; d_call: -; clone_size: few; cdr3_nt: TGTGCCAGCACCCTTACTAGCTCCGGGGAGCTGTTTTTT; cdr3_aa: CASTLTSSGELFF
j_call: TRBJ1-4; v_call: TRBV4-2; d_call: -; clone_size: once; cdr3_nt: TGTGCCAGCAGCCCGGGCGGGATTAATGAAAAACTGTTTTTT; cdr3_aa: CASSPGGINEKLFF
j_call: TRBJ1-3; v_call: TRBV18; d_call: -; clone_size: -; cdr3_nt: TGTGCCAGCTCACCGTCGTCTGGAAACACCATATATTTT; cdr3_aa: CASSPSSGNTIYF
j_call: TRBJ1-5; v_call: TRBV15; d_call: -; clone_size: -; cdr3_nt: TGTGCCACCAGCAGAGATCGGGTCTCAAGCAATCAGCCCCAGCATTTT; cdr3_aa: CATSRDRVSSNQPQHF
j_call: TRBJ1-1; v_call: TRBV11-3; d_call: -; clone_size: -; cdr3_nt: TGTGCCAGCAGCCGGGGGGGGCACACTGAAGCTTTCTTT; cdr3_aa: CASSRGGHTEAFF
j_call: TRBJ1-6; v_call: TRBV28; d_call: -; clone_size: -; cdr3_nt: TGTGCCAGCAGTTCACCCTTCCTTGGAGGTCTGTTGAGGAATTCACCCCTCCACTTT; cdr3_aa: CASSSPFLGGLLRNSPLHF
j_call: TRBJ1-2; v_call: TRBV2; d_call: -; clone_size: -; cdr3_nt: TGTGCCAGCAGAGAGCGGACCGACCATCCGTCGCGCGACTATGGCTACACCTTC; cdr3_aa: CASRERTDHPSRDYGYTF